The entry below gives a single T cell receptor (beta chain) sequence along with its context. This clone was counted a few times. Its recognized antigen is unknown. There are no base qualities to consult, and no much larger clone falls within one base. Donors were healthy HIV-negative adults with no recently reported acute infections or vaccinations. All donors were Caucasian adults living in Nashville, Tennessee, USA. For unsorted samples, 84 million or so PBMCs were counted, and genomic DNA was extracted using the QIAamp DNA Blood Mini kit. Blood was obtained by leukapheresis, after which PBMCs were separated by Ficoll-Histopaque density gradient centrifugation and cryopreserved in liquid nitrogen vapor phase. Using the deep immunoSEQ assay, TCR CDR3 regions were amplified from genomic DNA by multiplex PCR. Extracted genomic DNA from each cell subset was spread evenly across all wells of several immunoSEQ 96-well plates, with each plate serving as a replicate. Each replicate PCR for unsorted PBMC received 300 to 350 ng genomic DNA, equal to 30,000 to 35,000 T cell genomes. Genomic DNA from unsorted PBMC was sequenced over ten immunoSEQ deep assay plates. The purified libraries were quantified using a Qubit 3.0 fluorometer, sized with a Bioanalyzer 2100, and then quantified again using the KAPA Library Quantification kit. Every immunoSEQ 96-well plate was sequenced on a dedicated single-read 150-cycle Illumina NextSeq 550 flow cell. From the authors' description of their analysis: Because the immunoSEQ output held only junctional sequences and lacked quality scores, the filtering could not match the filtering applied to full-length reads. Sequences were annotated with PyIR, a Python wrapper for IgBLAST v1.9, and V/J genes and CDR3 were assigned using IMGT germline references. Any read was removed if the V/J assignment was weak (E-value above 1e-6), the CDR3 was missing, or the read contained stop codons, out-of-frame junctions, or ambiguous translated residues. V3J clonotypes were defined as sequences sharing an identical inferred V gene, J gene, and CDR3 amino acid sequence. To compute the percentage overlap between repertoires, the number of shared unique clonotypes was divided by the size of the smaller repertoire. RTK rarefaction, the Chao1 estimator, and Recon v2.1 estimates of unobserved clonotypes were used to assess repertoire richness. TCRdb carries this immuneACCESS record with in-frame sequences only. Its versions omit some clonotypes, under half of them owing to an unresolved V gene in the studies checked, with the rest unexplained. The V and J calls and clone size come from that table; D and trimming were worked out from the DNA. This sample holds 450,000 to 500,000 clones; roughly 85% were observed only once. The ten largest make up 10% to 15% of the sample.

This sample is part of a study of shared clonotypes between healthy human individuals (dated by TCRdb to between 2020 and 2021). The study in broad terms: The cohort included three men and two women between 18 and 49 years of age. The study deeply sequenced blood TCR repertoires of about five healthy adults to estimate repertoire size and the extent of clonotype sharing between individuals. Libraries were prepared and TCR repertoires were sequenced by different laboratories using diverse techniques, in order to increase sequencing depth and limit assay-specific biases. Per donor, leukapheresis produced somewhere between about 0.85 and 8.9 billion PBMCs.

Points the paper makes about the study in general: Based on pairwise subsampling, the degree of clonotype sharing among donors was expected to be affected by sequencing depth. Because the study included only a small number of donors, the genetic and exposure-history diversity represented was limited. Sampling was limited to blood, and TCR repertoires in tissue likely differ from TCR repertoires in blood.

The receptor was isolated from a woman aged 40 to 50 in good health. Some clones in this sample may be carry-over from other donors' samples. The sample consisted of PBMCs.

The bases read TGTGCCAGCAGCCCTATGGGGATCACCTACGAGCAGTACTTC. This translates into CASSPMGITYEQYF. The chain joins TRBV7-2 to TRBJ2-7, with the D gene not clear enough to name. V gives up 5 bases and J gives up 2 bases, and the segment between their germline ends measures 13 bases. The germline V gene encodes CDR1 SGHTA and CDR2 FQGNSA. From the cysteine through the phenylalanine, the CDR3 covers 14 amino acids. Solely the CDR3 DNA is kept, with 42 bases framed from the first base. Supplemented by the reference TRBV7-2 and TRBJ2-7 proteins around the CDR3, the complete variable domain is GAGVSQSPSNKVTEKGKDVELRCDPISGHTALYWYRQSLGQGLEFLIYFQGNSAPDKSGLPSDRFSAERTGGSVSTLTIQRTQQEDSAVYLCASSPMGITYEQYFGPGTRLTVT.